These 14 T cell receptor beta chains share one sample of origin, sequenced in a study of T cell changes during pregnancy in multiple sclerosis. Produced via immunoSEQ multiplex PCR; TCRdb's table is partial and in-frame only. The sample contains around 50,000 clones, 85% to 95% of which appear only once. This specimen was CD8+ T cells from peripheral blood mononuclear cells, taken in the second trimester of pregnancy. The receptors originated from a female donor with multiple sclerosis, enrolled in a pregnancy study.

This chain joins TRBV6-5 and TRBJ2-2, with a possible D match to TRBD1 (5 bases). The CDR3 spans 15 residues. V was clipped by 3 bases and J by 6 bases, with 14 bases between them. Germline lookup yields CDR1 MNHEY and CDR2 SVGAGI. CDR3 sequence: CASSYVGPPAGELFF. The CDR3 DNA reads TGTGCCAGCAGTTATGTGGGGCCCCCCGCCGGGGAGCTGTTTTTT.

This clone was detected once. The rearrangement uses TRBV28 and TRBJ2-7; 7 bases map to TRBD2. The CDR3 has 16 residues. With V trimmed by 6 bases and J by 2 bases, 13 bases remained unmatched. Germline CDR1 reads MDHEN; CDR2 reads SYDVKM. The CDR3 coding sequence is TGTGCCAGCAGGGGAACCCATTGGGACTACCCCTACGAGCAGTACTTC. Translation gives CASRGTHWDYPYEQYF.

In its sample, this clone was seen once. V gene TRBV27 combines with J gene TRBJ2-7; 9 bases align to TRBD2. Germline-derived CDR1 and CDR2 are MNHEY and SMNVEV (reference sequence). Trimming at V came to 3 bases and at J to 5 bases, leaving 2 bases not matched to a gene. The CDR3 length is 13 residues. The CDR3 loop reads CASSLGLAHEQYF. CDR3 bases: TGTGCCAGCAGTTTGGGACTAGCCCACGAGCAGTACTTC.

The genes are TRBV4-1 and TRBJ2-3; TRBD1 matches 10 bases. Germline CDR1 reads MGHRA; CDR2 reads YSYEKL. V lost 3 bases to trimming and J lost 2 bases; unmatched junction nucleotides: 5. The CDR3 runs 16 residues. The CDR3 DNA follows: TGCGCCAGCAGCCAGAGGACAGGGGGATCCACAGATACGCAGTATTTT. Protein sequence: CASSQRTGGSTDTQYF.

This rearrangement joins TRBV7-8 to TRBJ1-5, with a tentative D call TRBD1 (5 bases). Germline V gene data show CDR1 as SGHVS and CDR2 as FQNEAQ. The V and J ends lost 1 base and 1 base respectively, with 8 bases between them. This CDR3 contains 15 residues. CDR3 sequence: CASSLDQGSNQPQHF. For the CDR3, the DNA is TGTGCCAGCAGCTTAGATCAGGGCAGCAATCAGCCCCAGCATTTT. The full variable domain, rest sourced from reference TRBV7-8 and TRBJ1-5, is GAGVSQSPRYKVAKRGQDVALRCDPISGHVSLFWYQQALGQGPEFLTYFQNEAQLDKSGLPSDRFFAERPEGSVSTLKIQRTQQEDSAVYLCASSLDQGSNQPQHFGDGTRLSIL.

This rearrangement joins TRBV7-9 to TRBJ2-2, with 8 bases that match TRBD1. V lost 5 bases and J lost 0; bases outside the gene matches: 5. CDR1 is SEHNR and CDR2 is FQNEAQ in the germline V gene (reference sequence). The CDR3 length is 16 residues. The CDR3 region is CASSPKQGANTGELFF. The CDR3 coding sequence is TGTGCCAGCAGCCCCAAACAGGGGGCGAACACCGGGGAGCTGTTTTTT.

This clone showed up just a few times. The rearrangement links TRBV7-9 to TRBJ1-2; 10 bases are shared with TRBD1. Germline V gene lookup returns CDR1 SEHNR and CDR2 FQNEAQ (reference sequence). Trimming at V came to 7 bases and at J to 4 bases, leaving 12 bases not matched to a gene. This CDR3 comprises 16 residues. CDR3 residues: CASTHSRTGGSYGYTF. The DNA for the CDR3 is TGTGCCAGCACCCATAGTCGGACAGGGGGAAGCTATGGCTACACCTTC.

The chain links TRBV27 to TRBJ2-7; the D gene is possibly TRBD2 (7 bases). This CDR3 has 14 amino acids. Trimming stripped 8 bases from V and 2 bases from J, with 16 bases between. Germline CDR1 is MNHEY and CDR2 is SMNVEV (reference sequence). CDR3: CASQAGTSTYEQYF. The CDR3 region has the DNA TGTGCCAGCCAAGCGGGGACATCAACCTACGAGCAGTACTTC.

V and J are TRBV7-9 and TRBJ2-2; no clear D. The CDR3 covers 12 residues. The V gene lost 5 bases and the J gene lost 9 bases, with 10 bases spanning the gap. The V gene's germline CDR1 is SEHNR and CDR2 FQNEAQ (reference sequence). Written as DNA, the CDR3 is TGTGCCAGCAGCCTCATAGACAGGGAGCTGTTTTTT. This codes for CASSLIDRELFF.

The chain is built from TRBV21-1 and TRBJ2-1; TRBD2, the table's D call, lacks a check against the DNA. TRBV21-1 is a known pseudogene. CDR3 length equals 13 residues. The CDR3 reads CASRNKTYNEQFF. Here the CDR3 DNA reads TGTGCCAGCAGAAATAAAACTTACAATGAGCAGTTCTTC.

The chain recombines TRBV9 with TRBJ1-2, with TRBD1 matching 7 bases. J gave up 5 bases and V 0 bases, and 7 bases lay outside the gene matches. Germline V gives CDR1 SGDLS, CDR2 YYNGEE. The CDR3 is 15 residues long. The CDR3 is CASSVGGGGVYGYTF. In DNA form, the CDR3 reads TGTGCCAGCAGCGTAGGCGGAGGGGGCGTTTATGGCTACACCTTC.

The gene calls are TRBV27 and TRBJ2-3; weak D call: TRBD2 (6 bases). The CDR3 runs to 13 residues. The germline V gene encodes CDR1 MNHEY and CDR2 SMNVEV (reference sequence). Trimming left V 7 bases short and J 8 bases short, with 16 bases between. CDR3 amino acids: CASTSYLGGTQYF. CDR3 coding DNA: TGTGCCAGCACTTCTTACCTCGGGGGTACGCAGTATTTT.

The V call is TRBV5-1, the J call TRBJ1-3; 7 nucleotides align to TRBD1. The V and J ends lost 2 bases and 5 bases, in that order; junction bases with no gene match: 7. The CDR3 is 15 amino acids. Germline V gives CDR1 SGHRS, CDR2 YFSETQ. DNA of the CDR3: TGCGCCAGCAGCTTTGCGCCGGGACAGAGAAACACCATATATTTT. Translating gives CASSFAPGQRNTIYF. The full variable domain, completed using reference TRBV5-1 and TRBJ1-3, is KAGVTQTPRYLIKTRGQQVTLSCSPISGHRSVSWYQQTPGQGLQFLFEYFSETQRNKGNFPGRFSGRQFSNSRSEMNVSTLELGDSALYLCASSFAPGQRNTIYFGEGSWLTVV.

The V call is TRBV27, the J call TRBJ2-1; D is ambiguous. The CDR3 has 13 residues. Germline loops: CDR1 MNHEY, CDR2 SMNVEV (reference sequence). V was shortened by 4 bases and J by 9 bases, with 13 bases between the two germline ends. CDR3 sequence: CASSSPPIREQFF. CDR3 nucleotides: TGTGCCAGCAGTTCCCCCCCTATACGTGAGCAGTTCTTC.